These 25 T cell receptor beta chains share one sample of origin, sequenced in a study of cytomegalovirus exposure and HLA in healthy donors. Both 60 Vbeta primers and 13 Jbeta primers went into the PCR. Profiled with immunoSEQ multiplex PCR; TCRdb holds only in-frame clones, not every one. The data contain around 130,000 clones, around 77% of them seen just once; the ten biggest clones take up around 1.2%. The sample consisted of PBMCs. These receptors all stem from a man between 50 and 59 years old in good health and CMV-seronegative.

This chain joins TRBV5-4 and TRBJ1-2; TRBD1 is a possible D gene (5 bases). Germline lookup yields CDR1 SGHNT and CDR2 YYREEE (reference sequence). The V end lost 1 base, the J end lost 4 bases, and 23 bases lay between the germline ends. This CDR3 comprises 18 residues. CDR3 nucleotide sequence: TGTGCCAGCAGCTTGTGGGGTGGCAGGGTAGGGACTTCCTATGGCTACACCTTC. Its translation is CASSLWGGRVGTSYGYTF.

The chain employs TRBV5-1 and TRBJ2-7; 12 bases align to TRBD2. CDR1 and CDR2 from the germline V gene are SGHRS and YFSETQ. The CDR3 totals 15 residues. V dropped 4 bases and J dropped 4; count of bases not matched to a gene: 6. This CDR3 is CASSLLAGGGYEQYF. CDR3 DNA sequence: TGCGCCAGCAGCCTGCTAGCGGGAGGGGGATACGAGCAGTACTTC. Supplemented by reference TRBV5-1 and TRBJ2-7, the full variable domain reads KAGVTQTPRYLIKTRGQQVTLSCSPISGHRSVSWYQQTPGQGLQFLFEYFSETQRNKGNFPGRFSGRQFSNSRSEMNVSTLELGDSALYLCASSLLAGGGYEQYFGPGTRLTVT.

This clone was detected once. The V gene is TRBV10-3, the J gene TRBJ2-3, with D unclear. The length of the CDR3 is 13 residues. Germline V CDR1 and CDR2: ENHRY, SYGVKD. Trimming took off 6 bases at V and 0 bases at J, with 7 bases between the two ends. This CDR3 is CAIRWSSTDTQYF. DNA of the CDR3: TGTGCCATCAGATGGAGCAGCACAGATACGCAGTATTTT.

There are a few counts of this clone. The chain recombines TRBV10-3 with TRBJ1-1, with D maybe TRBD1 (5 bases). This CDR3 is built from 12 residues. Germline CDR1 is ENHRY and CDR2 is SYGVKD. The V end was cut by 6 bases, the J end by 1 base, with 6 bases between. CDR3 in amino acids: CAIRGGNTEAFF. The CDR3 region has the DNA TGTGCCATCAGGGGGGGGAACACTGAAGCTTTCTTT.

The chain combines TRBV27 with TRBJ2-3, with a tentative D call TRBD2 (6 bases). Per the germline V gene, CDR1 is MNHEY and CDR2 is SMNVEV (reference sequence). CDR3 length: 15 residues. Trimming took 1 base from V and 3 from J, leaving 11 bases between them. The CDR3 DNA sequence: TGTGCCAGCAGTTTATACGGGGAGGAGACAGATACGCAGTATTTT. Protein: CASSLYGEETDTQYF.

The chain links TRBV28 to TRBJ1-1; TRBD1 might be the D (6 bases). The CDR3 covers 15 residues. Germline V lookup: CDR1 MDHEN, CDR2 SYDVKM. V lost 7 bases to trimming and J lost 1 base, with 16 bases between them. CDR3: CASTLSGAGNTEAFF. CDR3 sequence (DNA): TGTGCCAGCACCCTTTCAGGGGCAGGGAACACTGAAGCTTTCTTT.

This rearrangement joins TRBV5-1 to TRBJ2-7; maybe TRBD2 (6 bases). V shed 0 bases and J shed 1 base, with 14 bases lying between them. Looked up from germline, CDR1 is SGHRS and CDR2 is YFSETQ. There are 16 residues in the CDR3. For the CDR3, the DNA is TGCGCCAGCAGCTTGGATGCCGGGAGTGTTTCCTACGAGCAGTACTTC. Translation gives CASSLDAGSVSYEQYF.

The count of this clone is one. The rearrangement links TRBV10-1 to TRBJ1-1; maybe TRBD1 (6 bases). Per germline, CDR1 WNHNN and CDR2 SYGVQD (reference sequence). The CDR3 sequence is 15 residues long. V was trimmed by 3 bases and J by 4 bases, leaving 15 bases between them. The CDR3, as DNA: TGCGCCAGCAGTGAACTCGGCCAAGGGGGCACTGAAGCTTTCTTT. This encodes CASSELGQGGTEAFF.

Worth noting for this clone: Other DNA variants within this sample encode the same CDR3. This rearrangement joins TRBV6-5 to TRBJ2-7; D call uncertain. Per the germline V gene, CDR1 is MNHEY and CDR2 is SVGAGI. This CDR3 has 11 amino acids. The V and J ends lost 4 bases and 2 bases respectively, with 3 bases between them. The CDR3 nucleotides are TGTGCCAGCAGTTCCACCTACGAGCAGTACTTC. Translation gives CASSSTYEQYF.

This clone was detected only a few times. The rearrangement uses TRBV7-9 and TRBJ2-1; maybe TRBD1 (5 bases). CDR3 size: 14 residues. Trimming cost V 1 base and J 6 bases, with 10 bases left between them. CDR1 SEHNR and CDR2 FQNEAQ come from the germline V gene (reference sequence). This CDR3 reads CASSLEGWGNEQFF. As DNA, the CDR3 is TGTGCCAGCAGCTTAGAGGGGTGGGGCAATGAGCAGTTCTTC.

This sequence joins TRBV4-2 and TRBJ2-1; D might be TRBD2 (5 bases). There are 14 residues in the CDR3. CDR1 and CDR2 (germline): LGHNA, YNFKEQ. The V end was cut by 1 base, the J end by 8 bases, with 12 bases between. For the CDR3, the DNA is TGTGCCAGCAGCCAAGCGGGAACTGGAGATGAGCAGTTCTTC. Encoded protein: CASSQAGTGDEQFF.

The V and J genes are TRBV4-1 and TRBJ1-4; possibly TRBD1 for D (6 bases). The V and J ends lost 8 bases and 0 bases respectively, with 13 bases between them. Germline loops: CDR1 MGHRA, CDR2 YSYEKL. CDR3 size: 15 residues. The DNA for the CDR3 is TGCGCCAGCGGGGTGACAGGAGCAACTAATGAAAAACTGTTTTTT. The encoded protein is CASGVTGATNEKLFF.

The rearrangement uses TRBV5-1 and TRBJ2-1, with 7 positions matching TRBD2. V was pared by 3 bases and J by 0 bases, with 9 bases of the junction left unmatched. The CDR3 is 17 residues long. Germline CDR1 SGHRS, CDR2 YFSETQ. CDR3 in amino acids: CASSWGGTPSSYNEQFF. CDR3 sequence (DNA): TGCGCCAGCAGCTGGGGAGGGACTCCGAGCTCCTACAATGAGCAGTTCTTC.

There are a few counts of this clone. The chain is built from TRBV27 and TRBJ1-5; D unresolved. V shed 3 bases and J shed 2 bases, with 5 bases lying between them. The CDR3 is 13 amino acids. Germline lookup yields CDR1 MNHEY and CDR2 SMNVEV (reference sequence). The CDR3 loop is CASSFRGNQPQHF. CDR3 coding DNA: TGTGCCAGCAGTTTTAGAGGCAATCAGCCCCAGCATTTT.

The genes are TRBV5-8 and TRBJ2-3, with D perhaps matching TRBD1 (6 bases). Germline CDR1 is SGHTS and CDR2 is YDEGEE. V lost 0 bases, J lost 2 bases, and 10 bases lay in between. The CDR3 totals 15 residues. The CDR3 here is CASSLVGAITDTQYF. The CDR3 DNA follows: TGTGCCAGCAGCTTGGTGGGGGCGATCACAGATACGCAGTATTTT.

This chain uses TRBV27 with TRBJ2-1; D is perhaps TRBD2 (5 bases). Germline-derived CDR1 and CDR2 are MNHEY and SMNVEV (reference sequence). Trimming stripped 7 bases from V and 8 bases from J, with 21 bases between. The CDR3 has 15 residues. CDR3 sequence: CASNFPGPSGDEQFF. Written as DNA, the CDR3 is TGTGCCAGCAACTTTCCGGGCCCCTCCGGGGATGAGCAGTTCTTC.

This chain connects TRBV19 to TRBJ2-7; 11 nucleotides match TRBD1. The CDR3 has 15 residues. V shed 5 bases, J shed 2 bases, and the junction held 5 bases outside the gene matches. The germline V gene has CDR1 LNHDA and CDR2 SQIVND (reference sequence). CDR3 nucleotide sequence: TGTGCCAGTAGTCCGATGGGACAGGGGGCCTACGAGCAGTACTTC. Protein: CASSPMGQGAYEQYF.

V usage is TRBV2 and J usage is TRBJ1-2; D uncertain. With 8 bases removed from V and 5 bases from J, the gap between germline ends came to 12 bases. Germline V CDR1 and CDR2: SNHLY, FYNNEI. CDR3 size: 12 residues. DNA of the CDR3: TGTGCCAGCCTCTCGGGGATATATGGCTACACCTTC. It is translated as CASLSGIYGYTF.

This clone was detected once. In DNA form, the CDR3 reads TGTGCCAGCAGCGCACTCGTAACCGGGGAGCTGTTTTTT. Translated: CASSALVTGELFF. This rearrangement joins TRBV2 to TRBJ2-2; unclear D gene. Germline V gene lookup returns CDR1 SNHLY and CDR2 FYNNEI. This CDR3 spans 13 amino acids. V was pared by 6 bases and J by 5 bases, with 10 bases between.

The rearrangement links TRBV28 to TRBJ2-5; weak D call: TRBD2 (6 bases). Germline V lookup: CDR1 MDHEN, CDR2 SYDVKM. V lost 3 bases, J lost 2 bases, and 10 bases lay in between. The CDR3 runs 14 residues. CDR3 protein: CASSFLARQETQYF. The CDR3 DNA reads TGTGCCAGCAGTTTCCTAGCGAGACAAGAGACCCAGTACTTC.

The chain combines TRBV6-6 with TRBJ2-1; a weak D match, TRBD2 (6 bases). V shed 10 bases and J shed 5 bases, with 12 bases lying between them. The CDR3 has 12 residues. Germline lookup yields CDR1 MNHNY and CDR2 SVGAGI (reference sequence). CDR3 sequence: CATEDYNNEQFF. DNA for the CDR3: TGTGCCACCGAGGACTACAACAATGAGCAGTTCTTC.

The chain links TRBV5-1 to TRBJ2-7; D is unclear. Germline values: CDR1 SGHRS, CDR2 YFSETQ. Trimming took off 5 bases at V and 3 bases at J, with 9 bases between the two ends. The CDR3 runs to 12 residues. The CDR3 loop reads CASRAINYEQYF. Written as DNA, the CDR3 is TGCGCCAGCAGGGCAATCAACTACGAGCAGTACTTC.

The chain joins TRBV6-5 to TRBJ1-2; 11 bases line up with TRBD1. Germline-derived CDR1 and CDR2 are MNHEY and SVGAGI. The ends lost 2 bases at V and 2 bases at J; junction bases unmatched: 4. There are 16 residues in the CDR3. CDR3 in DNA: TGTGCCAGCAGTTACGTCGGACAGGGGGCGAACTATGGCTACACCTTC. The encoded protein is CASSYVGQGANYGYTF.

V and J are TRBV18 and TRBJ2-1; TRBD2 is a possible D gene (6 bases). CDR3 length: 17 amino acids. V was trimmed by 2 bases and J by 7 bases, leaving 21 bases between them. The germline gives CDR1 KGHSH, CDR2 LQKENI. The CDR3 protein is CASSPSIFQGRGNEQFF. The CDR3 DNA sequence: TGTGCCAGCTCACCATCGATATTTCAGGGCCGGGGGAATGAGCAGTTCTTC.

This clone was seen a few times. V usage is TRBV2 and J usage is TRBJ2-7; TRBD1 aligns across 11 bases. The CDR3 sequence is 13 residues long. With V trimmed by 7 bases and J by 6 bases, 5 bases remained unmatched. CDR1 is SNHLY and CDR2 is FYNNEI in the germline V gene. In DNA form, the CDR3 reads TGTGCCAGCATAGGACAGGGGGCTTTCGAGCAGTACTTC. Translated: CASIGQGAFEQYF. Using reference TRBV2 and TRBJ2-7 for the parts outside the CDR3, the full variable domain is EPEVTQTPSHQVTQMGQEVILRCVPISNHLYFYWYRQILGQKVEFLVSFYNNEISEKSEIFDDQFSVERPDGSNFTLKIRSTKLEDSAMYFCASIGQGAFEQYFGPGTRLTVT.